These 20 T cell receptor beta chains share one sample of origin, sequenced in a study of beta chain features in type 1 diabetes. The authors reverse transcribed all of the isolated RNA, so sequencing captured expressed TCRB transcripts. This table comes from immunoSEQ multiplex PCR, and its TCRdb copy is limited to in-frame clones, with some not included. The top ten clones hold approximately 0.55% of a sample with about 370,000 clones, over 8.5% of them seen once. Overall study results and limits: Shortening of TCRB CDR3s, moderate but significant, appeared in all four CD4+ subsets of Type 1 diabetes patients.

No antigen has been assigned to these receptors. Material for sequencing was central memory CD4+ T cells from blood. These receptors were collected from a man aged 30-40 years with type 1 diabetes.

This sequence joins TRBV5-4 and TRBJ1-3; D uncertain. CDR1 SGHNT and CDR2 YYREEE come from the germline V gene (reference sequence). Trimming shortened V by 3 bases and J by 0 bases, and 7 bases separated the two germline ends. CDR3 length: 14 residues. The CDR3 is CASSSGNSGNTIYF. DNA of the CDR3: TGTGCCAGCAGCTCGGGCAACTCTGGAAACACCATATATTTT.

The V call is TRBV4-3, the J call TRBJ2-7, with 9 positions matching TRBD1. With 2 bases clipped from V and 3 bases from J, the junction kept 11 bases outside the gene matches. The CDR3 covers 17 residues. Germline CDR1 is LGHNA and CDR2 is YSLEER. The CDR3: CASSQSAGTGTIYEQYF. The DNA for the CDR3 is TGCGCCAGCAGCCAATCCGCGGGGACAGGGACTATCTACGAGCAGTACTTC.

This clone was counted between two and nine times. CDR3 sequence: CASSEVSSGSGYTF. In DNA, the CDR3 is TGTGCCAGCAGTGAAGTTAGCTCAGGGAGTGGCTACACCTTC. The chain links TRBV6-5 to TRBJ1-2; D possibly corresponds to TRBD1 (5 bases). The CDR3 totals 14 residues. Deletions cut 5 bases from V and 7 bases from J, with 17 bases between. Looked up from germline, CDR1 is MNHEY and CDR2 is SVGAGI.

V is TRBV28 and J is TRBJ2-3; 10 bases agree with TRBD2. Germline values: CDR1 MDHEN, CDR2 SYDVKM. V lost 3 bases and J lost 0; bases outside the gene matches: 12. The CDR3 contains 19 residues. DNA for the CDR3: TGTGCCAGCAGTTTCGTAGCGGGAGGCCCGATTTCTAGCACAGATACGCAGTATTTT. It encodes CASSFVAGGPISSTDTQYF.

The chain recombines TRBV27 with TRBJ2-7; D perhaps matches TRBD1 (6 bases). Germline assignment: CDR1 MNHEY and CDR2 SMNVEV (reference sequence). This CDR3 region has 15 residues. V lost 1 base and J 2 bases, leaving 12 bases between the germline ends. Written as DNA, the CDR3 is TGTGCCAGCAGTTTATACGGGACATTCGCCTACGAGCAGTACTTC. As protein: CASSLYGTFAYEQYF.

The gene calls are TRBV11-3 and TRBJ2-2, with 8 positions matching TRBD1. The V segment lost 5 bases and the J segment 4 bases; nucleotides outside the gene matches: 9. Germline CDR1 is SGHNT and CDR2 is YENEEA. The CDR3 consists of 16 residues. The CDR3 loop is CASSRTGSDGTGELFF. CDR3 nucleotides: TGTGCCAGCAGCCGGACAGGGTCGGATGGCACCGGGGAGCTGTTTTTT.

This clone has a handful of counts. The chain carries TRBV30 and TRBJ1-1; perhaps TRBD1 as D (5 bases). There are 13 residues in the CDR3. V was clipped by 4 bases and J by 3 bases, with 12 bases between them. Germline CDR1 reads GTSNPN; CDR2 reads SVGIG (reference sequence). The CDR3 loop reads CAWTVGGYTEAFF. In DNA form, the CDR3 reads TGTGCCTGGACCGTCGGGGGGTACACTGAAGCTTTCTTT. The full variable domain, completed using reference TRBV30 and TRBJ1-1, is SQTIHQWPATLVQPVGSPLSLECTVEGTSNPNLYWYRQAAGRGLQLLFYSVGIGQISSEVPQNLSASRPQDRQFILSSKKLLLSDSGFYLCAWTVGGYTEAFFGQGTRLTVV.

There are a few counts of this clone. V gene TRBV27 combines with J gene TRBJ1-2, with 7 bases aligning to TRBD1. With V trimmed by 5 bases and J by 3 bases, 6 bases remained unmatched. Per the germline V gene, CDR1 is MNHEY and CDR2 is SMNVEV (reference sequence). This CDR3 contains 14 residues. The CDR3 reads CASSRDRAYYGYTF. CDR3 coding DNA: TGTGCCAGCAGTCGTGACAGGGCCTACTATGGCTACACCTTC.

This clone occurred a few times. The CDR3 reads CASSPDLGGEEQFF. The CDR3 nucleotides are TGTGCCAGCTCACCGGATTTGGGGGGAGAGGAGCAGTTCTTC. This chain uses TRBV18 with TRBJ2-1; D may be TRBD2 (6 bases). In germline, CDR1 is KGHSH, CDR2 LQKENI. Trimming left V 3 bases short and J 10 bases short, with 16 bases between. This CDR3 contains 14 residues.

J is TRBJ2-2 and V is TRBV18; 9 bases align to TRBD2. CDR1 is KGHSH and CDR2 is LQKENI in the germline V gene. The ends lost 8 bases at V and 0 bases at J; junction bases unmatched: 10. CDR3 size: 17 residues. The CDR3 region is CASPLKTSGPNTGELFF. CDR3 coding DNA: TGTGCCAGCCCACTTAAAACTAGCGGGCCGAACACCGGGGAGCTGTTTTTT.

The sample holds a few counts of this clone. The CDR3 nucleotides are TGTGCCAGCAGCTTAGGGCGGGACACCACGCAGTATTTT. Translating gives CASSLGRDTTQYF. The chain carries TRBV11-2 and TRBJ2-3, with D tentatively TRBD1 or TRBD2 (6 bases each). The CDR3 is made up of 13 amino acids. Trimming removed 1 base at V and 9 bases at J, with 11 bases between. Germline V CDR1 and CDR2: SGHAT, FQNNGV.

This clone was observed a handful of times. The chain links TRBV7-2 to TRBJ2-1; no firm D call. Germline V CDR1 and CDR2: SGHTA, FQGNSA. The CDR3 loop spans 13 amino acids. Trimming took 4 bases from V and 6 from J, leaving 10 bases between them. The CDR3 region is CASSSLGPNEQFF. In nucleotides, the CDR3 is TGTGCCAGCAGCTCCCTTGGCCCCAATGAGCAGTTCTTC.

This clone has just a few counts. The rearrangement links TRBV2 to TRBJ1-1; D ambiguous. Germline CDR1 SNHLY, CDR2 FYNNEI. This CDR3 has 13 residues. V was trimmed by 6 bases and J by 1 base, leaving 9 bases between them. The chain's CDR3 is CASRERENTEAFF. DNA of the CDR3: TGTGCCAGCAGGGAAAGGGAGAACACTGAAGCTTTCTTT.

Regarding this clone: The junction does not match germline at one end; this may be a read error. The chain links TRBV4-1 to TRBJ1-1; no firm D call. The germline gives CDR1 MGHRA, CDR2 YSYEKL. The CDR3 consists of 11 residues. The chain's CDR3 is CASRRNTEAFF. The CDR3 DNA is TGTGCCAGCAGACGGAACACTGAAGCTTTCTTT.

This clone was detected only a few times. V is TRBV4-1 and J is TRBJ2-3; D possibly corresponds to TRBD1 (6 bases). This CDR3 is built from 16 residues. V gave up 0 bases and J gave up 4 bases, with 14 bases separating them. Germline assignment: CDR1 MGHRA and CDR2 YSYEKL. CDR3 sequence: CASSQDNRASADTQYF. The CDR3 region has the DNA TGCGCCAGCAGCCAAGATAACAGGGCGTCTGCAGATACGCAGTATTTT.

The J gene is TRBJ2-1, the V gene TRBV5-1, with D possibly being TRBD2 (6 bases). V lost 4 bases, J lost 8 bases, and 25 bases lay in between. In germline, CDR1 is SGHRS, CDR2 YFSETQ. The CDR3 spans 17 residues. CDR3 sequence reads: CASSPLPPGLSPDEQFF. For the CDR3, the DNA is TGCGCCAGCAGCCCTCTCCCCCCGGGACTCTCACCAGATGAGCAGTTCTTC.

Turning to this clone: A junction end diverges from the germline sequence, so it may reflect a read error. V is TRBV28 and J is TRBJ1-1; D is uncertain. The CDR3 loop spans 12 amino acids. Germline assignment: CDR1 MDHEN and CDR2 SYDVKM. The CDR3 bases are TGTGCCAGCAGTTCCTCCGGTCCCTATATAACCTTT. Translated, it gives CASSSSGPYITF.

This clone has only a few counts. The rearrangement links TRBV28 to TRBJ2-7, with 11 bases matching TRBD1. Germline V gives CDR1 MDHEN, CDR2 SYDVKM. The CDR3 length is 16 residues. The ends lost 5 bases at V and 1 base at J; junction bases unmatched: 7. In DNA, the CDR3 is TGTGCCAGCAGTGGCCCGGGACAGGGGGGTTCCTACGAGCAGTACTTC. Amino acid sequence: CASSGPGQGGSYEQYF.

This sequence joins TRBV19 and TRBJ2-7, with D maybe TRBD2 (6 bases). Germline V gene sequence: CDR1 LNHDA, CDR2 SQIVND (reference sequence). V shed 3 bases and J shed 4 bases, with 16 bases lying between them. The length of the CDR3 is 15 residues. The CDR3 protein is CASSIGRSWSYEQYF. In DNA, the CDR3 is TGTGCCAGTAGTATTGGGAGGAGCTGGTCGTACGAGCAGTACTTC.

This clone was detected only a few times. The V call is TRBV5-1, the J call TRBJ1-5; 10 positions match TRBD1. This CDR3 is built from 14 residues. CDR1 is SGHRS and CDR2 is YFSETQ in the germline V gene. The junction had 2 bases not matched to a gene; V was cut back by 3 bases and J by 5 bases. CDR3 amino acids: CASSWGTGDQPQHF. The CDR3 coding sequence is TGCGCCAGCAGCTGGGGGACAGGGGATCAGCCCCAGCATTTT.